Listed below are T cell receptor beta chains from one sample, sequenced in a study of blood T cell repertoires in COVID-19. The table came from immunoSEQ multiplex PCR; TCRdb's copy has only in-frame clones and leaves some out. The table shows about 260,000 clones, with roughly nine tenths occurring only once. Sequenced input: peripheral blood. Receptor source: a man aged 35-49 years who had recovered from COVID-19. The CDR3 runs from the conserved cysteine through the conserved F or W. Fields, in order: CDR3 protein, CDR3 DNA, clone size, D gene, J gene, V gene. D genes are given only for firm matches. Size values are once, few and many counts, or a class for expanded clones, and some rows have none.

CDR3aa: CASSVGLAGTYNEQFF; CDR3nt: TGTGCCAGCAGCGTAGGGCTAGCGGGTACCTACAATGAGCAGTTCTTC; abundance: NA; d_gene: TRBD2; j_gene: TRBJ2-1; v_gene: TRBV9
CDR3aa: CASSYSGGSSYEQYF; CDR3nt: TGCGCCAGCAGTTATAGCGGGGGGAGCTCCTACGAGCAGTACTTC; abundance: NA; d_gene: TRBD2; j_gene: TRBJ2-7; v_gene: TRBV5-1
CDR3aa: CAIRRTGTEAFF; CDR3nt: TGTGCCATCAGACGAACCGGGACAGAAGCTTTCTTT; abundance: NA; d_gene: NA; j_gene: TRBJ1-1; v_gene: TRBV10-3
CDR3aa: CASSQPQGLGGAGELFF; CDR3nt: TGTGCCAGCAGCCAACCCCAGGGACTAGGTGGGGCCGGGGAGCTGTTTTTT; abundance: NA; d_gene: TRBD2; j_gene: TRBJ2-2; v_gene: TRBV7-3
CDR3aa: CASRSLGRATNEKLFF; CDR3nt: TGTGCCAGTAGAAGTCTGGGGAGGGCAACTAATGAAAAACTGTTTTTT; abundance: NA; d_gene: NA; j_gene: TRBJ1-4; v_gene: TRBV19
CDR3aa: CASSLLAGDENEQFF; CDR3nt: TGCGCCAGCAGCTTGCTAGCGGGAGACGAGAATGAGCAGTTCTTC; abundance: NA; d_gene: TRBD2; j_gene: TRBJ2-1; v_gene: TRBV5-1
CDR3aa: CASSLAGYYEQYF; CDR3nt: TGCGCCAGCAGCTTGGCAGGATACTACGAGCAGTACTTC; abundance: NA; d_gene: NA; j_gene: TRBJ2-7; v_gene: TRBV5-1
CDR3aa: CASSRSPETQYF; CDR3nt: TGTGCCAGCAGCCGTAGCCCGGAGACCCAGTACTTC; abundance: NA; d_gene: NA; j_gene: TRBJ2-5; v_gene: TRBV6-2/TRBV6-3
CDR3aa: CASRTNRVSGANVLTF; CDR3nt: TGTGCCAGTAGAACGAACAGGGTCTCTGGGGCCAACGTCCTGACTTTC; abundance: NA; d_gene: NA; j_gene: TRBJ2-6; v_gene: TRBV19
CDR3aa: CATSRGGRGSGELFF; CDR3nt: TGTGCCACCAGCAGAGGAGGGCGGGGGAGCGGGGAGCTGTTTTTT; abundance: few; d_gene: TRBD2; j_gene: TRBJ2-2; v_gene: TRBV15
CDR3aa: CASSETDTIYF; CDR3nt: TGTGCCAGCAGTGAAACGGACACCATATATTTT; abundance: NA; d_gene: NA; j_gene: TRBJ1-3; v_gene: TRBV2
CDR3aa: CASSALTSVLSYNEQFF; CDR3nt: TGTGCCAGCAGTGCCCTGACTAGCGTCCTCTCCTACAATGAGCAGTTCTTC; abundance: NA; d_gene: TRBD2; j_gene: TRBJ2-1; v_gene: TRBV27
CDR3aa: CASSHRDRDYEQYF; CDR3nt: TGCGCCAGCAGCCACCGGGACAGGGACTACGAGCAGTACTTC; abundance: NA; d_gene: TRBD1; j_gene: TRBJ2-7; v_gene: TRBV4-1